In its sample, the clone carrying this TCR beta chain was seen many times. Its antigen is unidentified. TCRdb reprocessed the reads with MiXCR, giving one entry per CDR3 protein. The sample includes hundreds of thousands of distinct CDR3 sequences, roughly 26% seen only once; the top ten take 6.5% to 10%. The data were obtained in a study of T cell repertoires in cytomegalovirus infection. Study overall: Based on public TCR beta signatures, there were indications of CMV infection and of a matching HLA type.

The CDR3 covers 15 residues. Trimming at V came to 5 bases and at J to 7 bases, leaving 11 bases not matched to a gene. Germline-derived CDR1 and CDR2 are SGHVS and FQNEAQ. General study results and limits: Carriers of CMV plus the relevant HLA were identified by cumulative public TCR beta family frequency.

This TCR derives from a human donor in good health (CMV status not recorded). Some clones in this sample may be carry-over from other donors' samples. The rearrangement links TRBV7-8 to TRBJ2-1, with 7 bases aligning to TRBD2. Source material: CD8+ T cells from PBMCs. DNA of the CDR3: TGTGCCAGCAGCATTACGACTAGCAGTATAAATGAGCAGTTCTTC. Its translation is CASSITTSSINEQFF.